The text below deals with one T cell receptor beta chain. The sample originates from a study of PD-1 blockade in classical Hodgkin lymphoma. TCRdb's copy holds only in-frame clones and misses some; the assay was immunoSEQ multiplex PCR. The sample records around 100,000 clones, around nine tenths being singletons. Trimming left V 2 bases short and J 2 bases short, with 12 bases between. Looked up from germline, CDR1 is MNHEY and CDR2 is SVGAGI. The CDR3 is 15 residues long. Time point reported: cycle 4 day 1 (C4D1), after five to seven weeks of nivolumab. Each patient experienced a relapse that followed autologous stem cell transplantation, and brentuximab vedotin exposure varied.

The J gene is TRBJ1-1, the V gene TRBV6-5; D is uncertain. The sample consisted of peripheral blood mononuclear cells (PBMCs), taken before the fourth cycle of nivolumab. The sequence was collected from a human donor with classical Hodgkin lymphoma. CDR3 protein: CASSYGRLINTEAFF. CDR3 nucleotide sequence: TGTGCCAGCAGTTACGGTCGGCTTATTAACACTGAAGCTTTCTTT.